This T cell receptor beta chain was captured by sequencing in a study of blood T cell repertoires in COVID-19 (dated by TCRdb to about 2020). Background on the whole study: Samples covering the acute and convalescent phases of COVID-19 were provided by collaborators in the United States, Italy and Spain. Samples were obtained from the ongoing ImmuneRACE study (first 160 participants) and from some 1,300 subjects provided by 6 global collaborators. A de-identified subject ID, COVID-19 status, age in years and sex were almost always included in the sample metadata. A freely available public database, intended as a resource for researchers studying the immune response to SARS-CoV-2, is where the repertoires were released. Where available, HLA class I and class II types were taken from metadata supplied by the sample provider and were not determined by assay-based typing. The material from the prospective study consisted of cDNA or gDNA derived from T cells, B-cell-depleted T cells, or PBMCs. The dataset comprised deeply sampled blood TCRbeta repertoires from subjects exposed to, actively infected with, or recovered from COVID-19. Beyond this particular receptor, the publication reports: The quantity of clinical and demographic metadata differed by source and by participant and was supplied without curation.

The collaborating institutions used their own protocols to collect whole blood in K2EDTA tubes. For TCRbeta analysis, collaborators shipped samples in one of three forms: frozen whole blood, isolated PBMCs, or DNA extracted from either of those sample types. V lost 3 bases and J lost 8 bases; the stretch between them is 22 bases long. CDR1 and CDR2, looked up from the germline V gene (reference sequence), are LNHDA and SQIVND. From the cysteine up to the phenylalanine, the CDR3 has a length of 16 residues. This entry keeps only the CDR3 DNA: 48 bases, framed from base 1. Remarks on this clone: Its recognized antigen is unknown. No base quality values were provided; no much bigger clone lies one nucleotide off.

TCRbeta CDR3 regions were amplified from genomic DNA by means of the immunoSEQ Assay, a bias-controlled multiplex PCR. Turning to the authors' computational methods: The number of nucleated cells in each sample was estimated by amplification of reference gene primers within the assay. Sequence reads were collapsed and filtered to measure the absolute abundance of every unique TCRbeta CDR3 rearrangement. For each sample, productive Simpson clonality was calculated by taking the square root of Simpson's diversity index across productive rearrangements. TCRdb stores this immuneACCESS table with in-frame sequences only. Part of the clones is absent; in the studies checked, under half of the shortfall reflects unresolved V genes, and no reason is known for the rest. For V, J and clone size, that table is used; D and trimming come from the DNA. The sample contains around 500,000 clones, 70% to 90% of them found a single time. Approximately 2.9% of the sample is held by the ten biggest clonotypes.

The receptor chain draws on TRBV19 and TRBJ1-2; the D gene remains uncertain. The sample taken for sequencing was peripheral blood. This TCR was recovered from a human donor in a cohort sampled during active COVID-19. The DNA sequence is given as TGTGCCAGTAGTATCCCCGATCGCTCCCACTTGGAGGGCTACACCTTC. The translation is CASSIPDRSHLEGYTF.